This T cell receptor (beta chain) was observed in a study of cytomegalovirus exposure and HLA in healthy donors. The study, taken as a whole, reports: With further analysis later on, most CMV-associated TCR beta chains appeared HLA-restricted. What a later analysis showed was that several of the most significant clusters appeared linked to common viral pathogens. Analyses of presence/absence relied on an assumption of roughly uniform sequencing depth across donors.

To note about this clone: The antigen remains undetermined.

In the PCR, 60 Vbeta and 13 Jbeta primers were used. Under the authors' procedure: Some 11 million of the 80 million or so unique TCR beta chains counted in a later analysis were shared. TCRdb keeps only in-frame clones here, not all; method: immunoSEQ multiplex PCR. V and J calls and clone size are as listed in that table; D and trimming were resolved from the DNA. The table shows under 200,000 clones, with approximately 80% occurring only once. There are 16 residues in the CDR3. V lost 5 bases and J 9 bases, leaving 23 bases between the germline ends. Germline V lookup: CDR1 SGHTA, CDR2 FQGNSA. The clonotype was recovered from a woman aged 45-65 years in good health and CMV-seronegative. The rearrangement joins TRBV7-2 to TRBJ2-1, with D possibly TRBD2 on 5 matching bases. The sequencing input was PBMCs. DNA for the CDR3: TGTGCCAGCAGCGCCCTGGGGAGCGGAAGTATCTCTGAGCAGTTCTTC. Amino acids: CASSALGSGSISEQFF. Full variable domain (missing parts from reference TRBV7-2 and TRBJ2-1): GAGVSQSPSNKVTEKGKDVELRCDPISGHTALYWYRQSLGQGLEFLIYFQGNSAPDKSGLPSDRFSAERTGGSVSTLTIQRTQQEDSAVYLCASSALGSGSISEQFFGPGTRLTVL.